The TCR beta chain described here comes from a study of blood T cell repertoires in COVID-19. Study background: The United States, Italy and Spain supplied acute and convalescent COVID-19 samples.

Sequencing was performed with immunoSEQ multiplex PCR; in TCRdb, only in-frame clones are kept and a portion is missing. The table lists 150,000 or so clones, roughly 91% of them singletons, with approximately 2.2% in the top ten. The CDR3 is 17 residues long. Germline loops: CDR1 SGHDT, CDR2 YYEEEE. J was trimmed by 3 bases and V by 6 bases; bases with no gene match: 11. This chain links TRBV5-6 with TRBJ2-1; 11 nucleotides agree with TRBD2. Sequencing used peripheral blood. This receptor was obtained from a man aged 18 to 29 with acute or convalescent COVID-19. The CDR3 nucleotides are TGTGCCAGCAACGATATTAGCGGGAGGGCCGACTACAATGAGCAGTTCTTC. Translated: CASNDISGRADYNEQFF.